These 21 T cell receptor beta chains were sequenced from one sample in a study of blood T cell repertoires in COVID-19. The method was immunoSEQ multiplex PCR; TCRdb's version includes in-frame clones alone and lacks a portion of them. The table shows a few hundred thousand clones, with 87% occurring only once. The sample comprised PBMCs or T cells enriched from blood (not recorded which). Receptors were obtained from a woman under 30 who had recovered from COVID-19.

The chain is built from TRBV7-9 and TRBJ1-1; weak D call: TRBD1 (5 bases). V lost 1 base to trimming and J lost 10 bases, with 10 bases between them. The germline CDR1 and CDR2 sequences are SEHNR and FQNEAQ (reference sequence). The CDR3 sequence is 12 residues long. CDR3 nucleotides: TGTGCCAGCAGCTTAGATCTGGGGGGAGCTTTCTTT. It specifies CASSLDLGGAFF.

The CDR3 protein is CASSSGTGGNQPQHF. The CDR3, as DNA: TGTGCCAGTAGTTCCGGGACAGGGGGGAATCAGCCCCAGCATTTT. V is TRBV19 and J is TRBJ1-5; 11 bases map to TRBD1. This CDR3 region has 15 residues. Losses at the gene ends were 5 bases for V and 4 bases for J; bases not matched to a gene: 4. The germline V gene encodes CDR1 LNHDA and CDR2 SQIVND (reference sequence).

This chain connects TRBV11-2 to TRBJ2-1, with 12 bases lining up with TRBD2. Losses at the gene ends were 4 bases for V and 4 bases for J; bases not matched to a gene: 2. Germline V gives CDR1 SGHAT, CDR2 FQNNGV. The CDR3 runs to 15 residues. The CDR3 is CASSSGLAGYNEQFF. The CDR3, as DNA: TGTGCCAGCAGCTCCGGACTAGCGGGGTACAATGAGCAGTTCTTC.

V gene TRBV7-3 combines with J gene TRBJ2-6; D not certain. In germline, CDR1 is SGHTA, CDR2 FQGTGA. The CDR3 has 16 amino acids. Deletions cut 5 bases from V and 0 bases from J, with 11 bases between. The CDR3 protein is CASSQNDISGANVLTF. CDR3 DNA sequence: TGTGCCAGCAGCCAGAACGACATCTCTGGGGCCAACGTCCTGACTTTC.

V gene TRBV9 combines with J gene TRBJ1-1, with TRBD1 as a possible D gene (6 bases). The CDR3 runs 14 residues. Germline lookup yields CDR1 SGDLS and CDR2 YYNGEE. Trimming left V 0 bases short and J 4 bases short, with 10 bases between. The CDR3, as DNA: TGTGCCAGCAGCGTAGTGGGGGCGCGCACTGAAGCTTTCTTT. Amino acid sequence: CASSVVGARTEAFF.

Details on this clone: One junction end does not reproduce the germline sequence, and a read error may be involved. The V and J genes are TRBV7-9 and TRBJ1-3, with D tentatively TRBD1 (5 bases). This CDR3 is 14 amino acids long. Germline loops: CDR1 SEHNR, CDR2 FQNEAQ (reference sequence). The CDR3 sequence is CASRLTPGDPWVEF. As DNA, the CDR3 is TGTGCCAGCAGATTAACCCCGGGGGATCCCTGGGTTGAGTTT.

The chain joins TRBV14 to TRBJ1-3; D is uncertain. Trimming removed 0 bases at V and 1 base at J, with 7 bases between. The CDR3 has 15 amino acids. Germline V CDR1 and CDR2: SGHDN, FVKESK. This CDR3 is CASSQERGSGNTIYF. In nucleotides, the CDR3 is TGTGCCAGCAGCCAAGAACGAGGATCTGGAAACACCATATATTTT.

This chain connects TRBV6-2 or TRBV6-3 to TRBJ2-6, with D hard to call. The CDR3 is made up of 17 amino acids. V dropped 2 bases and J dropped 0 bases, with 11 bases sitting between them. CDR1 is MNHEY, CDR2 SVGEGT, per germline. CDR3 coding DNA: TGTGCCAGCAGTTACGCGTCCGTAGACTCTGGGGCCAACGTCCTGACTTTC. This codes for CASSYASVDSGANVLTF.

The chain joins TRBV18 to TRBJ1-1, with D perhaps matching TRBD1 (5 bases). V shed 3 bases and J shed 7 bases, with 12 bases lying between them. In germline, CDR1 is KGHSH, CDR2 LQKENI. The length of the CDR3 is 13 residues. As DNA, the CDR3 is TGTGCCAGCTCACCCGCAAAGGGGCATGAAGCTTTCTTT. Translating it yields CASSPAKGHEAFF.

The chain's CDR3 is CASSLTSGVGETQYF. Here the CDR3 DNA reads TGTGCCAGTAGTTTAACTAGCGGTGTCGGGGAGACCCAGTACTTC. The chain recombines TRBV19 with TRBJ2-5, with 8 nucleotides matching TRBD2. The CDR3 spans 15 residues. The V gene's germline CDR1 is LNHDA and CDR2 SQIVND (reference sequence). The junction had 10 bases not matched to a gene; V was cut back by 5 bases and J by 5 bases.

The CDR3 sequence: CSASSETYEQYF. The CDR3 DNA reads TGCAGTGCTAGTTCCGAGACCTACGAGCAGTACTTC. This sequence joins TRBV20-1 and TRBJ2-7; D call uncertain. CDR1 and CDR2 (germline): DFQATT, SNEGSKA (reference sequence). Trimming shortened V by 3 bases and J by 2 bases, and 8 bases separated the two germline ends. This CDR3 is built from 12 residues.

Remarks on this clone: Its ends do not fully match the called genes, so a read error is possible. Other DNA sequences in this sample translate to the same CDR3. J is TRBJ2-7 and V is TRBV2; the match to TRBD2 covers 7 bases. CDR1 SNHLY and CDR2 FYNNEI come from the germline V gene. This CDR3 comprises 15 residues. The CDR3 reads CASSEGTSDSYEQYF. The CDR3 DNA reads TGTGCCAGCAGTGAGGGTACTAGCGACTCCTACGAACAGTACTTC.

V is TRBV5-5 and J is TRBJ1-2; the D gene is possibly TRBD1 (5 bases). V shed 1 base and J shed 3 bases, with 13 bases lying between them. The CDR3 runs 15 residues. CDR1 and CDR2 from the germline V gene are SGHKS and YYEKEE (reference sequence). As DNA, the CDR3 is TGTGCCAGCAGCTTGTCGCAGGGATCATACTATGGCTACACCTTC. Protein sequence: CASSLSQGSYYGYTF. The whole variable domain, filled in from reference TRBV5-5 and TRBJ1-2, reads DAGVTQSPTHLIKTRGQQVTLRCSPISGHKSVSWYQQVLGQGPQFIFQYYEKEERGRGNFPDRFSARQFPNYSSELNVNALLLGDSALYLCASSLSQGSYYGYTFGSGTRLTVV.

The rearrangement joins TRBV10-3 to TRBJ1-3; no clear D gene. The V end was cut by 6 bases, the J end by 0 bases, with 9 bases between. This CDR3 has 14 amino acids. Per the germline V gene, CDR1 is ENHRY and CDR2 is SYGVKD. CDR3 loop: CAIRTDISGNTIYF. In nucleotides, the CDR3 is TGTGCCATCAGAACCGACATCTCTGGAAACACCATATATTTT.

The chain employs TRBV7-3 and TRBJ1-1; TRBD1 agrees at 7 bases. The germline gives CDR1 SGHTA, CDR2 FQGTGA. V lost 4 bases, J lost 5 bases, and 4 bases stayed unmatched. The CDR3 has 13 residues. The CDR3 sequence: CASSSTGYTEAFF. DNA of the CDR3: TGTGCCAGCAGCTCGACAGGGTATACTGAAGCTTTCTTT.

The chain links TRBV7-9 to TRBJ1-3; maybe TRBD1 (6 bases). The CDR3 runs to 15 residues. The germline gives CDR1 SEHNR, CDR2 FQNEAQ (reference sequence). The V end lost 5 bases, the J end lost 4 bases, and 15 bases lay between the germline ends. CDR3 in DNA: TGTGCCAGCAGCCCCTGGTGGGACACAGGAAACACCATATATTTT. Translation gives CASSPWWDTGNTIYF.

The chain links TRBV5-4 to TRBJ2-1; 12 bases are a match to TRBD2. V gave up 1 base and J gave up 3 bases; unmatched junction bases: 11. Germline lookup yields CDR1 SGHNT and CDR2 YYREEE (reference sequence). This CDR3 spans 19 amino acids. The CDR3: CASSLTGLAGAFIYNEQFF. The CDR3 DNA reads TGTGCCAGCAGCTTGACGGGACTAGCGGGCGCCTTTATCTACAATGAGCAGTTCTTC.

V and J are TRBV7-2 and TRBJ1-1; D not resolved. V dropped 5 bases and J dropped 1 base, with 8 bases sitting between them. This CDR3 has 13 residues. Looked up from germline, CDR1 is SGHTA and CDR2 is FQGNSA. CDR3 sequence (DNA): TGTGCCAGCAGCCCCCCGGGGAACACTGAAGCTTTCTTT. Translated, it gives CASSPPGNTEAFF.

With regard to this clone: The sample carries other DNA sequences with the same CDR3. The chain combines TRBV15 with TRBJ1-5, with no clear D. The V gene's germline CDR1 is LNHNV and CDR2 YYDKDF (reference sequence). CDR3 length equals 14 residues. V gave up 0 bases and J gave up 2 bases, with 5 bases separating them. The CDR3 coding sequence is TGTGCCACCAGCAGAGATTCTGGCAATCAGCCCCAGCATTTT. This translates into CATSRDSGNQPQHF.

The J gene is TRBJ1-1, the V gene TRBV6-4; 7 bases are a match to TRBD1. Germline V gene data show CDR1 as MRHNA and CDR2 as SNTAGT. The V gene end was trimmed by 3 bases and the J gene end by 4 bases; junction bases not matched to a gene: 8. This CDR3 has 15 amino acids. CDR3 nucleotide sequence: TGTGCCAGCAGTGAGGTACCAGGGGGACGCACTGAAGCTTTCTTT. Amino acids: CASSEVPGGRTEAFF.

This clone came up once. J is TRBJ1-6 and V is TRBV19; D is uncertain. The CDR3 is 15 amino acids. Per germline, CDR1 LNHDA and CDR2 SQIVND (reference sequence). V lost 3 bases, J lost 11 bases, and 17 bases lay in between. CDR3 in amino acids: CASSISEGGWTPLHF. The CDR3 coding sequence is TGTGCCAGTAGTATTTCGGAGGGAGGATGGACACCCCTCCACTTT.